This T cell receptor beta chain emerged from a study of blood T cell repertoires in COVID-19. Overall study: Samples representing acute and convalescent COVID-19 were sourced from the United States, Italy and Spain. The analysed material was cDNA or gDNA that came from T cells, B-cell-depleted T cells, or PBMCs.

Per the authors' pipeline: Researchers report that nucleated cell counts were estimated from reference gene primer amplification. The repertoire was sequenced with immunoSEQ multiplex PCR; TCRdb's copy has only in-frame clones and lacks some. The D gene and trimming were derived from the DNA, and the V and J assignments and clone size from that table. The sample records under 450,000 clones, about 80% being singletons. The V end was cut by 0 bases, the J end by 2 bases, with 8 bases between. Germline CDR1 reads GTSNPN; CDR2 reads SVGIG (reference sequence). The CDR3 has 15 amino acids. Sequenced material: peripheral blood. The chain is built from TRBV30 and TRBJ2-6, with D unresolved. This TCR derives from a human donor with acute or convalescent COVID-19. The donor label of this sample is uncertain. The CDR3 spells CAWSVLGAGANVLTF. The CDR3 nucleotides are TGTGCCTGGAGTGTATTAGGAGCTGGGGCCAACGTCCTGACTTTC.